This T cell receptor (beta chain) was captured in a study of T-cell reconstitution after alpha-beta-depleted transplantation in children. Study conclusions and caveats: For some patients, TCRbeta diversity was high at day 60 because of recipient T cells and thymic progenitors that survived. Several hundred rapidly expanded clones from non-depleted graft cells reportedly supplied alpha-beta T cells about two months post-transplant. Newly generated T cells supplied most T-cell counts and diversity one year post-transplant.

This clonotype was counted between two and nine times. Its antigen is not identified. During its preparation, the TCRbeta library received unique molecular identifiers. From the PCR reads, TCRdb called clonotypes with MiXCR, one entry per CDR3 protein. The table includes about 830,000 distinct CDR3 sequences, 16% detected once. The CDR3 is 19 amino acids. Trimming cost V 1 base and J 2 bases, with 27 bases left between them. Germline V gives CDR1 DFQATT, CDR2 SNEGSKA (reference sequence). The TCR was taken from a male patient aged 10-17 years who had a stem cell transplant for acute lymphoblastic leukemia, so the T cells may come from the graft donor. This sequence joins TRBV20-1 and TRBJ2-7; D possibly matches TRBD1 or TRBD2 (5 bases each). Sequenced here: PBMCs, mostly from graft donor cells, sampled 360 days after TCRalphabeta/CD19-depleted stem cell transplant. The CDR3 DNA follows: TGCAGTGCTAGAGCCCTAATCGGGACGAACGGACTGTACCCCTACGAGCAGTACTTC. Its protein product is CSARALIGTNGLYPYEQYF.